Listed here are 5 T cell receptor beta chains from one sample, sequenced in a study of T cell responses to AZD1222 COVID-19 vaccine. Profiling relied on immunoSEQ multiplex PCR, and the TCRdb table lists in-frame clones only, not all of them. The sample records 150,000 or so clones, about 90% being singletons. The sample in question was peripheral blood, obtained on day 0 of AZD1222 vaccination. The receptors stem from an adult in good health.

The V call is TRBV14, the J call TRBJ1-2, with D perhaps matching TRBD1 (5 bases). Germline CDR1 SGHDN, CDR2 FVKESK. The CDR3 length is 13 residues. Trimming cost V 3 bases and J 5 bases, with 10 bases left between them. The CDR3 nucleotides read TGTGCCAGCAGCCAGGGACGACAGTATGGCTACACCTTC. Residues: CASSQGRQYGYTF.

This clone was found once. The rearrangement links TRBV11-3 to TRBJ2-1; D gene uncertain. Germline loops: CDR1 SGHNT, CDR2 YENEEA. V lost 4 bases to trimming and J lost 3 bases, with 7 bases between them. This CDR3 region has 13 residues. CDR3 sequence: CASSSDRYNEQFF. In DNA form, the CDR3 reads TGTGCCAGCAGCTCTGACCGCTACAATGAGCAGTTCTTC.

J is TRBJ1-4 and V is TRBV30; possibly TRBD1 for D (6 bases). The CDR3 length is 13 residues. Germline CDR1 is GTSNPN and CDR2 is SVGIG (reference sequence). The V end lost 2 bases, the J end lost 4 bases, and 8 bases lay between the germline ends. The CDR3 protein is CAWSTGNNEKLFF. CDR3 sequence (DNA): TGTGCCTGGAGTACAGGGAATAATGAAAAACTGTTTTTT.

The chain joins TRBV9 to TRBJ1-6; TRBD1 matches 7 bases. V dropped 4 bases and J dropped 6; count of bases not matched to a gene: 10. The V gene's germline CDR1 is SGDLS and CDR2 YYNGEE. This CDR3 has 16 amino acids. For the CDR3, the DNA is TGTGCCAGCAGCTCTGGAAGGGGACAGAGTAATTCACCCCTCCACTTT. Residues: CASSSGRGQSNSPLHF.

V and J are TRBV9 and TRBJ1-1, with 9 bases lining up with TRBD1. The CDR3 runs 16 residues. Germline-derived CDR1 and CDR2 are SGDLS and YYNGEE. The junction had 11 bases not matched to a gene; V was cut back by 2 bases and J by 6 bases. As DNA, the CDR3 is TGTGCCAGCAGCGTTCGGGACAGGGTCCGAGGCCCTGAAGCTTTCTTT. This sequence encodes CASSVRDRVRGPEAFF.